Each of the 16 T cell receptor beta chains below was sequenced from the same sample in a study of OX40 agonist ivuxolimab in advanced cancers. Clones were sequenced by immunoSEQ multiplex PCR, and TCRdb holds only the in-frame ones, with some missing. The table includes about 30,000 clones, roughly 80% detected once. The source material was CD4+ or CD8+ T cells sorted from blood, sampled in a trial of the OX40 agonist ivuxolimab. All receptors derive from an adult with an advanced solid tumor such as melanoma, head and neck, liver or kidney cancer.

The chain has TRBV13 and TRBJ2-7, with 14 bases matching TRBD2. Germline values: CDR1 PRHDT, CDR2 FYEKMQ (reference sequence). Unmatched junction bases numbered 6, after V lost 4 bases and J lost 4 bases. The CDR3 runs 16 residues. CDR3 nucleotides: TGTGCCAGCAGCTCCGCCGGGACTAGCGGGAGTTACGAGCAGTACTTC. As protein: CASSSAGTSGSYEQYF.

The V call is TRBV7-9, the J call TRBJ2-5; 10 bases align to TRBD2. This CDR3 comprises 16 residues. Germline CDR1 and CDR2: SEHNR and FQNEAQ (reference sequence). V lost 4 bases and J lost 3; bases outside the gene matches: 8. The CDR3 DNA reads TGTGCCAGCAGCTCAATAGGACTAGCGGAAGAAGAGACCCAGTACTTC. Residues: CASSSIGLAEEETQYF.

V and J are TRBV10-2 and TRBJ2-7; the D call may be TRBD1 or TRBD2 (5 bases each). Between the trimmed V and J ends, which lost 4 bases and 3 bases, there was a span of 19 bases. Germline V gene data show CDR1 as WSHSY and CDR2 as SAAADI. The length of the CDR3 is 16 residues. The CDR3 sequence: CASSGSPGPAFYEQYF. CDR3 sequence (DNA): TGCGCCAGCAGTGGCTCTCCGGGACCCGCCTTCTACGAGCAGTACTTC.

The chain uses TRBV28 and TRBJ1-5; D not resolved. The CDR3 sequence is 12 residues long. The ends were cut back, 6 bases at V and 2 bases at J, with 5 bases in the middle. Germline loops: CDR1 MDHEN, CDR2 SYDVKM. The CDR3 region is CASRAGNQPQHF. CDR3 DNA sequence: TGTGCCAGCAGGGCTGGCAATCAGCCCCAGCATTTT.

The J gene is TRBJ2-7, the V gene TRBV30; D ambiguous. Trimming took off 4 bases at V and 1 base at J, with 8 bases between the two ends. CDR1 and CDR2 from the germline V gene are GTSNPN and SVGIG (reference sequence). The CDR3 is 12 amino acids. The CDR3 sequence: CAWTGPSYEQYF. The CDR3 nucleotides read TGTGCCTGGACCGGGCCTTCCTACGAGCAGTACTTC.

The rearrangement links TRBV6-6 to TRBJ1-2, with 7 bases that match TRBD1. The ends lost 8 bases at V and 4 bases at J; junction bases unmatched: 4. Germline V gene lookup returns CDR1 MNHNY and CDR2 SVGAGI (reference sequence). CDR3 size: 12 residues. The CDR3 nucleotides read TGTGCCAGCTCCGACAGGGCCTATGGCTACACCTTC. Translating it yields CASSDRAYGYTF.

The chain couples TRBV27 to TRBJ1-1, with D possibly being TRBD1 (6 bases). CDR3 size: 14 residues. The V gene's germline CDR1 is MNHEY and CDR2 SMNVEV (reference sequence). V lost 3 bases and J 4 bases, leaving 12 bases between the germline ends. The CDR3 reads CASSFAGVGTEAFF. In DNA form, the CDR3 reads TGTGCCAGCAGTTTCGCAGGGGTGGGCACTGAAGCTTTCTTT.

V is TRBV4-3 and J is TRBJ2-7; D gene ambiguous. Looked up from germline, CDR1 is LGHNA and CDR2 is YSLEER. V was trimmed by 3 bases and J by 0 bases, leaving 9 bases between them. The CDR3 has 14 residues. CDR3 DNA: TGCGCCAGCAGCCAGGGGATAAGCTCCTACGAGCAGTACTTC. This translates into CASSQGISSYEQYF.

The chain employs TRBV6-6 and TRBJ1-2, with 9 bases fitting TRBD1. This CDR3 has 15 residues. Germline CDR1 and CDR2: MNHNY and SVGAGI (reference sequence). Unmatched junction bases numbered 9, after V lost 6 bases and J lost 4 bases. The CDR3 nucleotides are TGTGCCAGCAGCCTATCGACAGGGGGAGGCTATGGCTACACCTTC. This encodes CASSLSTGGGYGYTF.

The chain links TRBV11-3 to TRBJ2-7; TRBD2 might be the D (7 bases). Germline V gene data show CDR1 as SGHNT and CDR2 as YENEEA. Trimming cost V 5 bases and J 5 bases, with 13 bases left between them. This CDR3 is 13 amino acids long. The CDR3 bases are TGTGCCAGCAGCCCCCGGGGGGCCCACGAGCAGTACTTC. This encodes CASSPRGAHEQYF.

This rearrangement joins TRBV2 to TRBJ1-1; weak D call: TRBD1 (5 bases). Germline CDR1 and CDR2: SNHLY and FYNNEI. This CDR3 is built from 13 residues. V lost 7 bases and J lost 1, with 10 bases in between. CDR3 nucleotides: TGTGCCAGCAAGGAGACAGCGAACACTGAAGCTTTCTTT. It encodes CASKETANTEAFF.

This clone showed up many times. The genes are TRBV18 and TRBJ1-2; 9 bases agree with TRBD1. Germline V lookup: CDR1 KGHSH, CDR2 LQKENI. Trimming took 5 bases from V and 1 from J; bases not matched to a gene: 5. The CDR3 spans 15 residues. The CDR3 DNA reads TGTGCCAGCTCAACCCGGACAGGGGTTAACTATGGCTACACCTTC. This translates into CASSTRTGVNYGYTF. Together with reference TRBV18 and TRBJ1-2, the CDR3 gives the full variable domain: NAGVMQNPRHLVRRRGQEARLRCSPMKGHSHVYWYRQLPEEGLKFMVYLQKENIIDESGMPKERFSAEFPKEGPSILRIQQVVRGDSAAYFCASSTRTGVNYGYTFGSGTRLTVV.

The J gene is TRBJ2-2, the V gene TRBV19; TRBD1 might be the D (6 bases). The CDR3 totals 14 residues. The germline gives CDR1 LNHDA, CDR2 SQIVND (reference sequence). V was clipped by 7 bases and J by 3 bases, with 12 bases between them. The CDR3 sequence is CASTFGQYTGELFF. In DNA form, the CDR3 reads TGTGCCAGTACCTTCGGACAGTACACCGGGGAGCTGTTTTTT.

This sequence joins TRBV27 and TRBJ2-3; 11 bases are shared with TRBD2. CDR1 and CDR2 from the germline V gene are MNHEY and SMNVEV (reference sequence). This CDR3 spans 15 amino acids. The V and J ends lost 5 bases and 5 bases, in that order; junction bases with no gene match: 6. CDR3 protein: CASSPLAGGRDTQYF. The CDR3 nucleotides are TGTGCCAGCAGTCCCCTAGCGGGGGGCCGAGATACGCAGTATTTT.

V is TRBV20-1 and J is TRBJ2-3; D gene uncertain. CDR3 size: 11 residues. The V end lost 1 base, the J end lost 4 bases, and 3 bases lay between the germline ends. Per germline, CDR1 DFQATT and CDR2 SNEGSKA (reference sequence). This chain's CDR3 is CSARAADTQYF. The DNA of the CDR3 is TGCAGTGCTAGAGCTGCAGATACGCAGTATTTT.

The rearrangement uses TRBV5-1 and TRBJ2-7; D unclear. Germline values: CDR1 SGHRS, CDR2 YFSETQ. This CDR3 spans 14 amino acids. V lost 0 bases and J 5 bases, leaving 12 bases between the germline ends. The CDR3, as DNA: TGCGCCAGCAGCTTGGCCGGCAGGTTCGACGAGCAGTACTTC. The encoded protein is CASSLAGRFDEQYF. The variable domain in full, with the rest retrieved from reference TRBV5-1 and TRBJ2-7, is KAGVTQTPRYLIKTRGQQVTLSCSPISGHRSVSWYQQTPGQGLQFLFEYFSETQRNKGNFPGRFSGRQFSNSRSEMNVSTLELGDSALYLCASSLAGRFDEQYFGPGTRLTVT.